This TCR beta chain was observed in a study of tumor and adjacent non-tumor tissue in lung cancer (dated by TCRdb to the late 2010s). General notes on the study: Patients with adenocarcinoma (roughly 12), squamous cell carcinoma (2) and small cell lung cancer (1) were included in the cohort. Among the roughly 15 patients, ages ranged from about 30 to 80 years, approximately ten were men and 5 were women, and disease was TNM stage I to III. Sequencing produced about 120,000,000 productive TCRbeta reads in total, an average of approximately 4.2 million reads per sample. Using bulk TCRbeta repertoires from approximately 15 lung cancer patients, the study set lung tumor tissue side by side with matched distant non-tumor lung tissue. For each patient, one tumor sample and one normal lung sample were taken, giving some 33 paired specimens that underwent TCRbeta CDR3 sequencing. Broad study findings and their caveats: Because peripheral blood was not sequenced, the blood TCRbeta repertoires of the lung cancer patients in the study went unexamined. Tumor tissue showed significantly higher TCR diversity (inverse Simpson) than normal lung tissue, at 431.37 vs 166.20 (P = 0.0075, Mann-Whitney U test). A significantly larger cumulative share of the repertoire was made up by the top 100 clones in normal lung than in tumor tissue. The sequencing platform is not named in the methods, and unique molecular identifiers are not mentioned. TCR diversity was significantly higher in younger patients, and higher tumor TCR diversity was associated with shorter overall and disease-free survival. With only roughly 15 patients in the cohort, the authors noted that larger samples and more detailed clinical data are needed.

Bulk unsorted tissue served as the source for RNA extraction, and RNA quality was assessed using a NanoDrop ND-1000 and an Agilent 2100. Donors were newly diagnosed lung cancer patients admitted for thoracic surgery in China between August and November 2014, without prior chemotherapy. Anyone who had undergone radiotherapy or chemotherapy before, or who had another cancer at the same time, was left out of the study. Surgical tissue pieces of about 1-2.2 cm3 were preserved in RNAlater solution and stored at -80 °C until use. CDR1 and CDR2 are drawn from the germline V gene (reference sequence): MNHNY, SVGAGI. The CDR3 runs 12 residues from the cysteine to the phenylalanine. This entry keeps only the CDR3 DNA: 36 bases, framed from base 1. About this clonotype: Its recognized antigen is unknown. Sequence at one end of the junction differs from germline and may be a read error.

The library was prepared using multiplex PCR. Reads for this sample came from an Illumina HiSeq 2500. TCRbeta libraries were constructed through three rounds of nested PCR with primers (Table S4) according to protocols adapted from ARM-PCR. Before sequencing, PCR products of 200-500 bp were excised from the gel and purified with the QIAquick gel extraction kit. Processing in the source paper ran as follows. Reads were cleaned with Trimmomatic, merged with FLASH into complete CDR3 sequences, and assigned to V(D)J germline segments with MiTCR. VDJtools was used to compute clonal diversity as the inverse Simpson's index. A read counted as productive if the sequence was in-frame and lacked a premature stop codon. TCRdb reprocessing: public reads trimmed at Q25 with fastp, clones called with MiXCR, in-frame beta chains kept. Rows with a matching CDR3 protein are joined into one entry that keeps the most common DNA and genes. The V and J calls and clone size come from TCRdb's table, not from the authors' own analysis. Present in this sample are more than 85,000 distinct CDR3 sequences, around 59% of which were seen just once. Of the sample, around 16% is held by the ten largest clones.

The rearrangement joined TRBV6-6 to TRBJ2-5; there is no confident call for the D gene. The source is a man aged 65 to 85 with non-small cell lung cancer. The sample taken for sequencing was lung tumor tissue. The CDR3 in this case is CANSQTREAQYF. DNA sequence: TGTGCCAACAGCCAGACCCGAGAGGCCCAGTACTTC.